This is a list of T cell receptor beta chains from one sample in a study of OX40 agonist ivuxolimab in advanced cancers. Generated by immunoSEQ multiplex PCR, the TCRdb table keeps only in-frame clones and is missing some. The sample records roughly 100,000 clones, less than 95% being singletons. Specimen: CD4+ or CD8+ T cells sorted from blood, collected in a trial of the OX40 agonist ivuxolimab. Source of these receptors: an adult with an advanced solid tumor such as melanoma, head and neck, liver or kidney cancer. Both conserved end residues are part of each CDR3. The order of the fields is clone size, D gene, V gene, J gene, CDR3 DNA, CDR3 protein. The D gene is left open where the match is weak. Some rows mark clone size as missing; the rest say once, few, many or name a class of expanded clone.

NA	NA	TRBV30	TRBJ1-2	TGTGCCTGGAGTCGGGACCCCCACTATGGCTACACCTTC	CAWSRDPHYGYTF
NA	TRBD2	TRBV27	TRBJ2-2	TGTGCCAGCAGTGCTTCATGGACTAGCGGGAGGGCCCTCGGTTGGGGGGAGCTGTTTTTT	CASSASWTSGRALGWGELFF
NA	TRBD1	TRBV5-1	TRBJ1-1	TGCGCCAGCAGCTTGACAGGGGATACTGAAGCTTTCTTT	CASSLTGDTEAFF
NA	TRBD1	TRBV16	TRBJ1-4	TGTGCCAGCAGCCAATCTACAGGGGTGAAACTGTTTTTT	CASSQSTGVKLFF
few	TRBD1	TRBV2	TRBJ2-5	TGTGCCAGCAGGATGGGACAGGCGTACCAAGAGACCCAGTACTTC	CASRMGQAYQETQYF
NA	TRBD2	TRBV30	TRBJ2-7	TGTGCCTGGAGTGAGGGTAGCGGGCAATACTCCTACGAGCAGTACTTC	CAWSEGSGQYSYEQYF
NA	NA	TRBV28	TRBJ2-7	TGTGCCAGCAGGGAGCAGAACCGATACGAGCAGTACTTC	CASREQNRYEQYF
NA	NA	TRBV30	TRBJ1-3	TGTGCCTGGAGTTTTTTGGGTAGGAGCTCTGGAAACACCATATATTTT	CAWSFLGRSSGNTIYF
once	TRBD2	TRBV2	TRBJ2-7	TGTGCCAGCGGTGTAGCGGGAGGACGCGAGCAGTACTTC	CASGVAGGREQYF
NA	NA	TRBV30	TRBJ2-2	TGTGCCTGGAGAGGCACCAACACCGGGGAGCTGTTTTTT	CAWRGTNTGELFF
NA	TRBD1	TRBV27	TRBJ2-3	TGTGCCAGCACCTCGACAGGGGGCCCGGATACGCAGTATTTT	CASTSTGGPDTQYF
NA	TRBD1	TRBV5-8	TRBJ2-7	TGTGCCAGCAGCTTTCTCAGGACAGGGGGCGTTTTC	CASSFLRTGGVF
NA	NA	TRBV7-2	TRBJ1-2	TGTGCCAGCAGCTTAGACAGGACAGAACGACAACATGGCTACACCTTC	CASSLDRTERQHGYTF
NA	TRBD1	TRBV19	TRBJ2-2	TGTGCCAGTAGCGGACAGGGGCAGAACACCGGGGAGCTGTTTTTT	CASSGQGQNTGELFF
NA	TRBD1	TRBV2	TRBJ1-1	TGTGCCAGCAGCAAGGACAGGGGGGCTGAAGCTTTCTTT	CASSKDRGAEAFF
NA	TRBD1	TRBV18	TRBJ1-3	TGTGCCAGCTCACCACTTCAGGTCGGACAGGGCTCTGGAAACACCATATATTTT	CASSPLQVGQGSGNTIYF
NA	TRBD1	TRBV7-9	TRBJ2-4	TGTGCCAGCAGCTTAAGCATCGGGACAGGGGAAAACATTCAGTACTTC	CASSLSIGTGENIQYF
NA	TRBD2	TRBV30	TRBJ2-7	TGTGCCTGGAGGGGACTAGCGGGAAACGAGCAGTACTTC	CAWRGLAGNEQYF
NA	TRBD2	TRBV7-9	TRBJ2-7	TGTGCCAGCAGCTTTAACCTAGCGGGAGCGACCTACGAGCAGTACTTC	CASSFNLAGATYEQYF
NA	NA	TRBV15	TRBJ2-5	TGTGCCACCAGCAGCTCGGGGACCGTTGGCCAGTACTTC	CATSSSGTVGQYF
NA	NA	TRBV27	TRBJ2-1	TGTGCCAGCAGGACCACGAGCTCCTACAATGAGCAGTTCTTC	CASRTTSSYNEQFF
NA	NA	TRBV7-3	TRBJ1-4	TGTGCCAGCAGCTTAACCGTTGGTGAAAAACTGTTTTTT	CASSLTVGEKLFF
NA	NA	TRBV7-3	TRBJ2-1	TGTGCCAGCAGCTTAACGACCTACAATGAGCAGTTCTTC	CASSLTTYNEQFF
few	NA	TRBV30	TRBJ1-1	TGTGCCTGGAGTGTAAACACTGAAGCTTTCTTT	CAWSVNTEAFF
NA	NA	TRBV7-9	TRBJ2-2	TGTGCCAGCAGCTTTGACACCGGGGAGCTGTTTTTT	CASSFDTGELFF